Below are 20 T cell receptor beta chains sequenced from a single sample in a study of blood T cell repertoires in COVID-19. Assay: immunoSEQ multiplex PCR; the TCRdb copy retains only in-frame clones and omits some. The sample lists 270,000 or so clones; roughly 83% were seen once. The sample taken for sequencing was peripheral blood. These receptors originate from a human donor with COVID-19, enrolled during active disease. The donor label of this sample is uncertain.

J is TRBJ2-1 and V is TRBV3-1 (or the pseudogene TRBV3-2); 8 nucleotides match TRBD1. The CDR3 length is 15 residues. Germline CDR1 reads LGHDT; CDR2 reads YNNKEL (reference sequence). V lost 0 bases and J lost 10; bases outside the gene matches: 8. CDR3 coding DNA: TGTGCCAGCAGCCAAGATGCAACAGGGGGAGGAGAGCAGTTCTTC. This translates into CASSQDATGGGEQFF.

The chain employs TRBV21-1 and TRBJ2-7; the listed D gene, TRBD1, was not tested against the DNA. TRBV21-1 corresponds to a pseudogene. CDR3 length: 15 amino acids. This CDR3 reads CASSKVRGPEWEQYF. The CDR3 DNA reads TGTGCCAGCAGCAAAGTAAGGGGCCCCGAGTGGGAGCAGTACTTC.

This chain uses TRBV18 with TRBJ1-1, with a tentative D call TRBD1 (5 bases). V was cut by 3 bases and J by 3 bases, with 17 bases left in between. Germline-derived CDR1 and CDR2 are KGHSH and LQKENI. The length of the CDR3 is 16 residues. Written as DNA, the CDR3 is TGTGCCAGCTCACCTGACCCCCAGGGAGGCGACACTGAAGCTTTCTTT. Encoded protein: CASSPDPQGGDTEAFF. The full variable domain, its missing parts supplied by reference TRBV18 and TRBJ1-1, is NAGVMQNPRHLVRRRGQEARLRCSPMKGHSHVYWYRQLPEEGLKFMVYLQKENIIDESGMPKERFSAEFPKEGPSILRIQQVVRGDSAAYFCASSPDPQGGDTEAFFGQGTRLTVV.

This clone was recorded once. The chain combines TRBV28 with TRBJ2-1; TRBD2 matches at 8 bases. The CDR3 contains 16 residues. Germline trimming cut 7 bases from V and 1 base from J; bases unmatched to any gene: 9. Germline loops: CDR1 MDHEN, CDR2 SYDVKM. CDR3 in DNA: TGTGCCAGCACCGAAAGGGCGGGAGGTTCCTACAATGAGCAGTTCTTC. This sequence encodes CASTERAGGSYNEQFF.

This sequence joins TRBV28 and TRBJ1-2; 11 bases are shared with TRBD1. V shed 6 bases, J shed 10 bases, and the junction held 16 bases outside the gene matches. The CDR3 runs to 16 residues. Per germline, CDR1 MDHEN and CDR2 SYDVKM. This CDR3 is CASRPPSVPGQGDYTF. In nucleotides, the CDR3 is TGTGCCAGCAGACCACCCTCCGTACCGGGACAGGGGGACTACACCTTC.

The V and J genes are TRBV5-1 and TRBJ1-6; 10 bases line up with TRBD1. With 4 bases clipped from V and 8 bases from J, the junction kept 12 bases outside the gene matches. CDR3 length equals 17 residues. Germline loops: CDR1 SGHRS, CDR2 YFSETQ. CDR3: CASSSVRTGGDDSPLHF. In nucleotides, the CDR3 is TGCGCCAGCAGCAGCGTTCGGACAGGGGGAGATGATTCACCCCTCCACTTT.

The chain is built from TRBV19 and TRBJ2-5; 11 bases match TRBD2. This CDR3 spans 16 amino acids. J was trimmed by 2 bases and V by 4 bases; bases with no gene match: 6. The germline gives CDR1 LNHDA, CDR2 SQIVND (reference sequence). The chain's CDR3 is CASSTASGRSQETQYF. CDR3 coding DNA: TGTGCCAGTAGTACCGCTAGCGGGAGGTCGCAAGAGACCCAGTACTTC.

The CDR3 bases are TGCGCCAGCAGCCAAGACTGGATGGCAGGTGGCTACACCTTC. Translating gives CASSQDWMAGGYTF. The chain uses TRBV4-3 and TRBJ1-2; D remains unclear. This CDR3 has 14 amino acids. Deletions cut 0 bases from V and 7 bases from J, with 12 bases between. The germline gives CDR1 LGHNA, CDR2 YSLEER.

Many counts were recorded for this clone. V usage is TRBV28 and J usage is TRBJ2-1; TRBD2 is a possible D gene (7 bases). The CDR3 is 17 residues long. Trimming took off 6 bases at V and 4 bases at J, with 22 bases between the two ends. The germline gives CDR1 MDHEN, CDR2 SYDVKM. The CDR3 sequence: CASRWTATSQIYNEQFF. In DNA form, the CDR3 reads TGTGCCAGCAGGTGGACAGCGACTAGCCAAATTTACAATGAGCAGTTCTTC.

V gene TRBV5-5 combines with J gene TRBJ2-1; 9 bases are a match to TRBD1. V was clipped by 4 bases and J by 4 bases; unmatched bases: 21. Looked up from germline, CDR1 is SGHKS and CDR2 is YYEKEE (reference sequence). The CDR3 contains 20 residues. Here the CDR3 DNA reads TGTGCCAGCAGCGAGGGGTGGGACAGGGCCTGGCGGGAGAAGTACAATGAGCAGTTCTTC. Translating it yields CASSEGWDRAWREKYNEQFF. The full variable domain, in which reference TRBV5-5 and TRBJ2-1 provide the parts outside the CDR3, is DAGVTQSPTHLIKTRGQQVTLRCSPISGHKSVSWYQQVLGQGPQFIFQYYEKEERGRGNFPDRFSARQFPNYSSELNVNALLLGDSALYLCASSEGWDRAWREKYNEQFFGPGTRLTVL.

The CDR3 nucleotides read TGCGCCAGCAGCCAAACTCATACTAGGACAGGGGCCCCTGATACGCAGTATTTT. This sequence encodes CASSQTHTRTGAPDTQYF. The gene calls are TRBV4-1 and TRBJ2-3; 9 positions agree with TRBD1. V shed 2 bases, J shed 6 bases, and the junction held 15 bases outside the gene matches. This CDR3 region has 18 residues. Germline CDR1 is MGHRA and CDR2 is YSYEKL.

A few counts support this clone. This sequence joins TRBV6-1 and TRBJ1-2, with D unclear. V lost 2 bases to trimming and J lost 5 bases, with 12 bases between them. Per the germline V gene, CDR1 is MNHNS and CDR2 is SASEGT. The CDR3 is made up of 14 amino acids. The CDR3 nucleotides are TGTGCCAGCAGTGAAATGGGCAGGTTATATGGCTACACCTTC. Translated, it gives CASSEMGRLYGYTF.

In DNA, the CDR3 is TGTGCCAGCAGCTGGACAGGGAATAACCTTGGGAACACTGAAGCTTTCTTT. It is translated as CASSWTGNNLGNTEAFF. This rearrangement joins TRBV27 to TRBJ1-1, with TRBD1 matching over 8 bases. V was clipped by 6 bases and J by 1 base; unmatched bases: 13. The CDR3 runs to 17 residues. Per germline, CDR1 MNHEY and CDR2 SMNVEV (reference sequence).

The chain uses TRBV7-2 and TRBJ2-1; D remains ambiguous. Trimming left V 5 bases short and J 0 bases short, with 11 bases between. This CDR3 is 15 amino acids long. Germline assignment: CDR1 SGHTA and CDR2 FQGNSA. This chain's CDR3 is CASSPRRSSYNEQFF. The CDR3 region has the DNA TGTGCCAGCAGCCCCCGACGGAGCTCCTACAATGAGCAGTTCTTC. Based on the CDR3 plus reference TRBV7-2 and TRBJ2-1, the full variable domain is GAGVSQSPSNKVTEKGKDVELRCDPISGHTALYWYRQSLGQGLEFLIYFQGNSAPDKSGLPSDRFSAERTGGSVSTLTIQRTQQEDSAVYLCASSPRRSSYNEQFFGPGTRLTVL.

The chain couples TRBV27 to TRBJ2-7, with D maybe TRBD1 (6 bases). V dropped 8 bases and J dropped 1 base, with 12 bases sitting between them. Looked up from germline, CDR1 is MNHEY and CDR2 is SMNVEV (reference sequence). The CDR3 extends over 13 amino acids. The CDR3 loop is CASLRRGSYEQYF. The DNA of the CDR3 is TGTGCCAGCCTACGTAGGGGGTCCTACGAGCAGTACTTC.

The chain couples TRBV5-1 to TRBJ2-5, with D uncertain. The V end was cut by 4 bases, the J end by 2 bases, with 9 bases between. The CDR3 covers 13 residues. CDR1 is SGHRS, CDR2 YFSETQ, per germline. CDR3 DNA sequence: TGCGCCAGCAGCCGTCAGATACAAGAGACCCAGTACTTC. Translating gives CASSRQIQETQYF. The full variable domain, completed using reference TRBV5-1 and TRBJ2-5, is KAGVTQTPRYLIKTRGQQVTLSCSPISGHRSVSWYQQTPGQGLQFLFEYFSETQRNKGNFPGRFSGRQFSNSRSEMNVSTLELGDSALYLCASSRQIQETQYFGPGTRLLVL.

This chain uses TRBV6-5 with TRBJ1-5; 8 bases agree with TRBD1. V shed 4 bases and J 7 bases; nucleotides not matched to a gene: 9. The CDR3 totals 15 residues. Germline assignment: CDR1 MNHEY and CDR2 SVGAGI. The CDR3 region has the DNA TGTGCCAGCAGTTCCTCAGGGGGCGCGAGGCAGCCCCAGCATTTT. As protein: CASSSSGGARQPQHF.

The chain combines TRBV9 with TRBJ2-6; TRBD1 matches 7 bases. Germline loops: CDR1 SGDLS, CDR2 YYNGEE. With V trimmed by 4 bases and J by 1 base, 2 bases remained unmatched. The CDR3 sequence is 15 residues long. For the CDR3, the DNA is TGTGCCAGCAGCAAGACAGGGTCTGGGGCCAACGTCCTGACTTTC. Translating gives CASSKTGSGANVLTF.

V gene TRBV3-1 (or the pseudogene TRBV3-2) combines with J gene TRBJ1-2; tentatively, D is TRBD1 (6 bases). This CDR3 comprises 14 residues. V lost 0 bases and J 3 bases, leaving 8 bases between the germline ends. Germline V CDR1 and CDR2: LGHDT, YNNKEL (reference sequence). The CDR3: CASSQEPGDYGYTF. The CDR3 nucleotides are TGTGCCAGCAGCCAAGAACCAGGGGACTATGGCTACACCTTC.

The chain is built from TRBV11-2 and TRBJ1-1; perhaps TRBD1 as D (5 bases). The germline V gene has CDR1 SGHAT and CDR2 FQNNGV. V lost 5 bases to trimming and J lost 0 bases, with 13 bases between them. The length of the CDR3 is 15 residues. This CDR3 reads CASSRLGLVNTEAFF. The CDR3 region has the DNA TGTGCCAGCAGCCGACTGGGGCTCGTGAACACTGAAGCTTTCTTT.